This is a list of T cell receptor beta chains from one sample in a study of technical replicates of blood from several donors. Sequencing was performed with immunoSEQ multiplex PCR; in TCRdb, only in-frame clones are kept and a portion is missing. The sample consists of about 12,000 clones, 85% to 95% of them appearing once. The sample comprised PBMCs. These receptors came from a human donor in good health. CDR3s include the opening cysteine and the closing phenylalanine or tryptophan. Each record gives: D gene, clone size, J gene, V gene, CDR3 length, CDR3 DNA, CDR3 protein. A D gene is named only where the DNA matches it firmly. Part of the rows lack a size; the others show once, few, many or a class for expanded clones.

D: TRBD2; size: once; J: TRBJ2-1; V: TRBV7-9; length: 18; DNA: TGTGCCAGCAGCACCTCGGGACTAGCGGGAGGGCAGTACAATGAGCAGTTCTTC; CDR3: CASSTSGLAGGQYNEQFF
D: NA; size: NA; J: TRBJ2-7; V: TRBV5-1; length: 15; DNA: TGCGCCAGCAGCTTGGAGGGGCTAGTAAGTCCCGAGCAGTACTTC; CDR3: CASSLEGLVSPEQYF
D: TRBD2; size: NA; J: TRBJ2-7; V: TRBV18; length: 16; DNA: TGTGCCAGCTCAACCACAGGACTAGCGGGAGCCTACGAGCAGTACTTC; CDR3: CASSTTGLAGAYEQYF
D: TRBD2; size: NA; J: TRBJ2-5; V: TRBV18; length: 15; DNA: TGTGCCAGCTCACTTGTAGCGGGTCAGCAAGAGACCCAGTACTTC; CDR3: CASSLVAGQQETQYF
D: TRBD2; size: NA; J: TRBJ2-7; V: TRBV11-2; length: 19; DNA: TGTGCCAGCAGCTTATACTCGTATAATACCGGACTAGCGGGAGACGAGCAGTACTTC; CDR3: CASSLYSYNTGLAGDEQYF
D: NA; size: NA; J: TRBJ2-2; V: TRBV4-2; length: 15; DNA: TGTGCCAGCAGCTCAGGAGGGCCGGGCACCGGGGAGCTGTTTTTT; CDR3: CASSSGGPGTGELFF
D: TRBD2; size: NA; J: TRBJ2-2; V: TRBV6-5; length: 15; DNA: TGTGCCAGCAGTTGGTCGACTAGCGGTCAGTCGGAGCTGTTTTTT; CDR3: CASSWSTSGQSELFF
D: NA; size: NA; J: TRBJ2-5; V: TRBV5-1; length: 13; DNA: TGCGCCAGCAGCTCCCAGGGGCAAGAGACCCAGTACTTC; CDR3: CASSSQGQETQYF
D: TRBD2; size: NA; J: TRBJ2-3; V: TRBV7-3; length: 17; DNA: TGTGCCAGCAGCTCCGGACTAGCGGGATCTGGCACAGATACGCAGTATTTT; CDR3: CASSSGLAGSGTDTQYF
D: TRBD1; size: NA; J: TRBJ1-4; V: TRBV9; length: 16; DNA: TGTGCCAGCAGCGTAGGGACAGGGGCGAATAATGAAAAACTGTTTTTT; CDR3: CASSVGTGANNEKLFF
D: TRBD1; size: NA; J: TRBJ2-3; V: TRBV19; length: 17; DNA: TGTGCCAGTAGTCCGCCTCTAGGACAGGGAGGCACAGATACGCAGTATTTT; CDR3: CASSPPLGQGGTDTQYF
D: NA; size: NA; J: TRBJ2-1; V: TRBV5-4; length: 15; DNA: TGTGCCAGCAGCTTGTGGCGTTCGGGGTACAATGAGCAGTTCTTC; CDR3: CASSLWRSGYNEQFF
D: NA; size: NA; J: TRBJ1-5; V: TRBV6-6; length: 16; DNA: TGTGCCAGCAGTCGGTCGGGGGGATTAAGCAATCAGCCCCAGCATTTT; CDR3: CASSRSGGLSNQPQHF
D: TRBD1; size: NA; J: TRBJ1-2; V: TRBV29-1; length: 16; DNA: TGCAGCGTTGCGGGGGGGCCGGGACAGGGGGCTTGGGGCTACACCTTC; CDR3: CSVAGGPGQGAWGYTF